The source of this T cell receptor beta chain is a study of shared clonotypes between healthy human individuals. Overall study context: The study drew on two women and a few men aged 18 to 49 as donors.

Terminally differentiated effector memory CD45RA+ cells were excluded from the naive CD8 cells, which were CD45RO-negative and positively selected for CCR7. Trimming pared 4 bases from V and 13 bases from J, leaving 13 bases between. This CDR3 is built from 12 residues. Germline V CDR1 and CDR2: MGHRA, YSYEKL. Repertoires were generated with immunoSEQ multiplex PCR, while TCRdb's copy carries only in-frame clones and drops some. The repertoire holds approximately 1.9 million clones, 90% to 95% seen once, with about 1.7% in the top ten. The sequencing input was naive CD8+ T cells from PBMCs. The TCR comes from a young man in good health. Some clones in this sample may be carry-over from other donors' samples. The chain recombines TRBV4-1 with TRBJ1-4; D ambiguous. CDR3 in amino acids: CASSPPGRRLFF. CDR3 nucleotides: TGCGCCAGCAGCCCCCCCGGGAGAAGACTGTTTTTT.